The T cell receptor (beta chain) under discussion was sequenced for a study of T-cell memory formation after mild COVID-19 (dated by TCRdb to about 2021). With respect to the entire study: TCR sequence clusters from the two donors were found to be largely donor specific. In two donors, T-cell clones that expanded and contracted after mild COVID-19 were followed by sequencing TCRalpha and TCRbeta repertoires longitudinally. The cohort was made up of two young adult volunteers, one female and one male, who were previously healthy. Study-level results and caveats: Some responding clones were detected in pre-infection memory, which suggested that pre-existing cross-reactive memory T cells had joined the SARS-CoV-2 response. Only a couple of mild cases were covered in the study, and larger cohorts including severe cases with pre-infection samples were considered necessary. Contracting CD4+ clones were located mainly in the CM and EM memory subsets, whereas CD8+ clones were found to be enriched in EMRA. Clones contracting from day 15 to 85 had balanced CD4/CD8 phenotypes, while a second wave expanding from day 15 to 37 was biased towards CD4+. The second-wave clones that peaked on day 37 were not confirmed to be SARS-CoV-2 specific.

The germline V gene (reference sequence) gives CDR1 as SEHNR and CDR2 as FQNEAQ. Trimming takes 5 bases off V and 4 bases off J; junction bases not matched to a gene: 10. Taken from cysteine to phenylalanine, the CDR3 has 15 residues. Of all the DNA, just the CDR3 is kept, 45 bases in frame from base 1. The run used an Illumina NovaSeq 6000. cDNA libraries for TCRalpha and TCRbeta were prepared by 5'RACE using constant-segment primers, with sample barcodes and unique molecular identifiers added. RNA was extracted from every sample with Trizol reagent. Amplification of the libraries took two PCR steps, and the second step added a second sample barcode plus Illumina TruSeq adapters. Sequencing of libraries was performed on an Illumina NovaSeq with 2 x 150 bp paired-end reads. The authors' analysis ran thus. The reads were demultiplexed and collapsed into UMI-guided consensus sequences using migec v1.2.7. Using mixcr v2.1.11, UMI consensuses were aligned to TRA and TRB V and J templates and then assembled into clonotypes. Expanded or contracted clonotypes were those called significant by both edgeR and NoisET, with noise models trained on biological replicates. For edgeR calls, a false discovery rate-adjusted p below 0.01 and a log2 fold-change threshold of 1 were applied. As an exploratory analysis of dynamics, max-normalized trajectories of the 1000 most abundant clonotypes were examined with PCA combined with hierarchical clustering. The CD4 or CD8 phenotype of responding clones was assigned using the separately sequenced CD4+ and CD8+ repertoires. TCRdb's own reprocessing of the public reads used fastp at Q25 and MiXCR and kept productive beta chains. For every CDR3 protein sequence, its rows merge into one entry that carries the most common genes and DNA. In this record, the V and J calls reflect TCRdb's handling and not the investigators' own analysis. The sample has about 470,000 distinct CDR3 sequences on record, about 23% of them singletons. The top ten constitute around 12% of the sample.

PBMCs were isolated by Ficoll-Paque density gradient centrifugation. On this clonotype itself: Its specific antigen is unknown. No much larger clone is present one base from it, and per-base qualities are unavailable.

Material: PBMCs or a T cell subset sorted from them (not recorded which). This TCR was recovered from an adult woman who had mild COVID-19 (a few samples of this study predate the infection). The sample titles of this study are shuffled in the database, so cell type and time point are left out; the donor was told from shared clones. The V and J genes are TRBV7-9 and TRBJ1-2, with TRBD1 matching 7 junction bases. The DNA reads TGTGCCAGCAGCCTGCCGGGACAGCAGGTCTATGGCTACACCTTC. Its amino acids are CASSLPGQQVYGYTF. With all but the CDR3 taken from the reference TRBV7-9 and TRBJ1-2 genes, the full variable domain is: DTGVSQNPRHKITKRGQNVTFRCDPISEHNRLYWYRQTLGQGPEFLTYFQNEAQLEKSRLLSDRFSAERPKGSFSTLEIQRTEQGDSAMYLCASSLPGQQVYGYTFGSGTRLTVV.